The source of this TCR beta chain is a study of cytomegalovirus exposure and HLA in healthy donors. Study-wide findings and caveats: TCR beta V segments were, for the most part, productive about 87% or about 30% of the time in an earlier analysis. The authors enumerated 164 TCR beta chains as linked to cytomegalovirus.

It was with 60 Vbeta and 13 Jbeta primers that the PCR ran. Clones were sequenced by immunoSEQ multiplex PCR, and TCRdb holds only the in-frame ones, with some missing. The table records tens of thousands of clones, about 80% of them present only once. Trimming took off 4 bases at V and 8 bases at J, with 24 bases between the two ends. CDR1 is SGHNT, CDR2 YYREEE, per germline (reference sequence). CDR3 length equals 16 residues. The donors gave bone marrow, and they were healthy. The donors, nominally healthy at sampling, likely had unrecorded immune exposures. Comment on this clone: Its target is unknown.

What was sequenced was PBMCs. The V gene is TRBV5-4, the J gene TRBJ2-5, with TRBD2 as a possible D gene (6 bases). The receptor's source is a woman aged 18 to 35 in good health and CMV-seropositive. For the CDR3, the DNA is TGTGCCAGCAGCGAGCCCGGGACTCGAACATGGAGTACCCAGTACTTC. Amino acids: CASSEPGTRTWSTQYF.